Below are 18 T cell receptor beta chains sequenced from a single sample in a study of shared clonotypes between healthy human individuals. Generated by immunoSEQ multiplex PCR, the TCRdb table keeps only in-frame clones and is missing some. The sample shows 2 million to 2.5 million clones, around 92% of them seen only once. Sequences were obtained from naive CD4+ T cells from PBMCs. Regarding subset: CD45RA+ positively selected. The receptors derive from a man aged 18-30 years in good health. Some clones in this sample may be carry-over from other donors' samples.

The V gene is TRBV9, the J gene TRBJ2-3; the D is unclear. Germline-derived CDR1 and CDR2 are SGDLS and YYNGEE. The V end was cut by 5 bases, the J end by 2 bases, with 12 bases between. The CDR3 extends over 14 amino acids. The CDR3 spells CASSPELNTDTQYF. CDR3 DNA sequence: TGTGCCAGCAGTCCTGAACTAAACACAGATACGCAGTATTTT.

The genes are TRBV18 and TRBJ2-2; TRBD1 aligns across 8 bases. Germline-derived CDR1 and CDR2 are KGHSH and LQKENI. This CDR3 has 16 amino acids. The V segment lost 3 bases and the J segment 1 base; nucleotides outside the gene matches: 4. The CDR3 DNA follows: TGTGCCAGCTCACCCGGCGGGACAGGGAACACCGGGGAGCTGTTTTTT. Translation: CASSPGGTGNTGELFF.

Concerning this clone itself: Other DNA sequences within the sample encode an identical CDR3. The rearrangement uses TRBV15 and TRBJ2-3; D gene ambiguous. CDR1 is LNHNV and CDR2 is YYDKDF in the germline V gene (reference sequence). The V and J ends lost 0 bases and 6 bases respectively, with 7 bases between them. The CDR3 totals 13 residues. Here the CDR3 reads CATSRDPADTQYF. The DNA for the CDR3 is TGTGCCACCAGCAGAGATCCCGCGGATACGCAGTATTTT. The full variable domain, rest sourced from reference TRBV15 and TRBJ2-3, is DAMVIQNPRYQVTQFGKPVTLSCSQTLNHNVMYWYQQKSSQAPKLLFHYYDKDFNNEADTPDNFQSRRPNTSFCFLDIRSPGLGDTAMYLCATSRDPADTQYFGPGTRLTVL.

The chain has TRBV28 and TRBJ1-5; D is unclear. Trimming removed 0 bases at V and 6 bases at J, with 12 bases between. The CDR3 has 15 residues. Germline V gene sequence: CDR1 MDHEN, CDR2 SYDVKM. For the CDR3, the DNA is TGTGCCAGCAGTTTATGGGTGAGTTATCGTCAGCCCCAGCATTTT. Protein: CASSLWVSYRQPQHF.

The chain is built from TRBV5-1 and TRBJ2-2; 7 positions match TRBD2. Germline V gene data show CDR1 as SGHRS and CDR2 as YFSETQ. The CDR3 is 15 amino acids. After removal of 3 bases from V and 7 bases from J, the junction contained 9 bases not matched to a gene. CDR3 loop: CASSSSGAQGGELFF. For the CDR3, the DNA is TGCGCCAGCAGCTCAAGCGGGGCCCAGGGCGGGGAGCTGTTTTTT.

The CDR3 DNA is TGTGCCAGCAGTACCCACGGGGTTCCGACAGATACGCAGTATTTT. Protein: CASSTHGVPTDTQYF. This chain uses TRBV25-1 with TRBJ2-3, with a weak D call TRBD2 (5 bases). CDR1 MGHDK and CDR2 SYGVNS come from the germline V gene. Between the trimmed V and J ends, which lost 5 bases and 3 bases, there was a span of 15 bases. The CDR3 is 15 amino acids. The complete variable domain, with remaining parts taken from reference TRBV25-1 and TRBJ2-3, reads EADIYQTPRYLVIGTGKKITLECSQTMGHDKMYWYQQDPGMELHLIHYSYGVNSTEKGDLSSESTVSRIRTEHFPLTLESARPSHTSQYLCASSTHGVPTDTQYFGPGTRLTVL.

The V call is TRBV4-3, the J call TRBJ2-3, with D perhaps matching TRBD1 (5 bases). V lost 1 base and J lost 1, with 9 bases in between. Germline V lookup: CDR1 LGHNA, CDR2 YSLEER. This CDR3 is built from 15 residues. CDR3 sequence reads: CASSQAGHGTDTQYF. DNA for the CDR3: TGCGCCAGCAGCCAAGCAGGGCATGGCACAGATACGCAGTATTTT.

This chain links TRBV30 with TRBJ1-5; 9 positions agree with TRBD1. V lost 0 bases, J lost 7 bases, and 4 bases stayed unmatched. Germline V gene sequence: CDR1 GTSNPN, CDR2 SVGIG (reference sequence). The CDR3 runs to 14 residues. CDR3 sequence: CAWSVGTGPQPQHF. The CDR3 nucleotides are TGTGCCTGGAGTGTGGGGACAGGGCCCCAGCCCCAGCATTTT.

The CDR3 protein is CASSFSGNNEQFF. The DNA for the CDR3 is TGTGCCAGCAGCTTCAGTGGGAACAATGAGCAGTTCTTC. The rearrangement uses TRBV7-3 and TRBJ2-1; D is unresolved. Per germline, CDR1 SGHTA and CDR2 FQGTGA. V gave up 3 bases and J gave up 5 bases, with 8 bases separating them. There are 13 residues in the CDR3.

The rearrangement uses TRBV4-1 and TRBJ1-5; 7 nucleotides match TRBD1. The CDR3 runs 16 residues. The V and J ends lost 2 bases and 7 bases, in that order; junction bases with no gene match: 11. CDR1 is MGHRA, CDR2 YSYEKL, per germline. This chain's CDR3 is CASSQRFEGAKQPQHF. The CDR3, as DNA: TGCGCCAGCAGCCAAAGGTTTGAGGGGGCGAAGCAGCCCCAGCATTTT.

The chain links TRBV7-2 to TRBJ2-1; 7 positions match TRBD2. Germline trimming cut 4 bases from V and 5 bases from J; bases unmatched to any gene: 8. This CDR3 has 15 residues. The germline CDR1 and CDR2 sequences are SGHTA and FQGNSA. CDR3 nucleotides: TGTGCCAGCAGCTCCTGGGGAGGGAGGGACAATGAGCAGTTCTTC. This gives the protein CASSSWGGRDNEQFF.

The genes are TRBV19 and TRBJ2-2, with D perhaps being TRBD1 or TRBD2 (5 bases each). Trimming left V 3 bases short and J 3 bases short, with 23 bases between. This CDR3 contains 19 residues. Germline V gene lookup returns CDR1 LNHDA and CDR2 SQIVND (reference sequence). CDR3 residues: CASSILGTFQLYHTGELFF. CDR3 DNA sequence: TGTGCCAGTAGTATCCTCGGGACGTTTCAGCTCTACCACACCGGGGAGCTGTTTTTT.

The J gene is TRBJ1-4, the V gene TRBV27; tentative D call: TRBD1 (6 bases). This CDR3 comprises 14 residues. Germline V lookup: CDR1 MNHEY, CDR2 SMNVEV (reference sequence). V lost 6 bases to trimming and J lost 3 bases, with 11 bases between them. This CDR3 reads CASSRGSANEKLFF. DNA for the CDR3: TGTGCCAGCAGCAGGGGCTCAGCTAATGAAAAACTGTTTTTT.

V gene TRBV5-4 combines with J gene TRBJ2-6; no reliable D call. This CDR3 contains 15 residues. V was cut by 2 bases and J by 4 bases, with 10 bases left in between. Germline values: CDR1 SGHNT, CDR2 YYREEE (reference sequence). This CDR3 is CASSLRVVGANVLTF. CDR3 DNA: TGTGCCAGCAGCTTAAGGGTGGTGGGGGCCAACGTCCTGACTTTC.

This clone was seen a few times. This sequence joins TRBV30 and TRBJ2-5; perhaps D is TRBD1 or TRBD2 (5 bases each). Germline V gene lookup returns CDR1 GTSNPN and CDR2 SVGIG (reference sequence). Between the trimmed V and J ends, which lost 3 bases and 2 bases, there was a span of 16 bases. The CDR3 has 15 amino acids. The CDR3 reads CAWSGSPGPQETQYF. The DNA of the CDR3 is TGTGCCTGGAGCGGGTCCCCGGGGCCGCAAGAGACCCAGTACTTC.

This clone appeared a single time. The gene calls are TRBV19 and TRBJ1-1; perhaps TRBD1 as D (5 bases). V shed 3 bases and J shed 7 bases, with 9 bases lying between them. The CDR3 consists of 12 residues. Germline V gene sequence: CDR1 LNHDA, CDR2 SQIVND (reference sequence). As DNA, the CDR3 is TGTGCCAGTAGTATGGGACCTCGTGAAGCTTTCTTT. Translation gives CASSMGPREAFF.

This chain's CDR3 is CASIPGGYSNQPQHF. CDR3 in DNA: TGTGCCAGCATCCCGGGGGGATATAGCAATCAGCCCCAGCATTTT. This rearrangement joins TRBV28 to TRBJ1-5; TRBD1 might be the D (5 bases). The CDR3 runs 15 residues. V lost 7 bases to trimming and J lost 0 bases, with 13 bases between them. Germline loops: CDR1 MDHEN, CDR2 SYDVKM. The full variable domain, with the rest looked up from reference TRBV28 and TRBJ1-5, is DVKVTQSSRYLVKRTGEKVFLECVQDMDHENMFWYRQDPGLGLRLIYFSYDVKMKEKGDIPEGYSVSREKKERFSLILESASTNQTSMYLCASIPGGYSNQPQHFGDGTRLSIL.

The genes are TRBV11-2 and TRBJ2-7; 9 nucleotides agree with TRBD1. The germline gives CDR1 SGHAT, CDR2 FQNNGV. This CDR3 spans 16 amino acids. V was clipped by 1 base and J by 4 bases; unmatched bases: 8. The CDR3 sequence: CASSLAVFGTGYEQYF. The DNA of the CDR3 is TGTGCCAGCAGCTTAGCTGTTTTTGGGACAGGGTACGAGCAGTACTTC.